The next 28 T cell receptor beta chains were all read from a single sample in a study of blood T cell repertoires in COVID-19. Sequencing was performed with immunoSEQ multiplex PCR; in TCRdb, only in-frame clones are kept and a portion is missing. Of approximately 170,000 clones in the sample, about 90% were seen once. Sequenced: peripheral blood. The receptors stem from a woman between 65 and 79 years old with acute or convalescent COVID-19.

The J gene is TRBJ2-3, the V gene TRBV4-2, with a possible D match to TRBD1 (5 bases). Germline V gives CDR1 LGHNA, CDR2 YNFKEQ. Trimming removed 4 bases from V and 4 bases from J, with 18 bases in between. The CDR3 covers 16 residues. The DNA for the CDR3 is TGTGCCAGCAGCCCTAGTAGCACCAGGGCGGCAGATACGCAGTATTTT. This codes for CASSPSSTRAADTQYF.

Written as DNA, the CDR3 is TGTGCCAGCAGCGTAGGGGACAGGGGGCCGGGCTACACCTTC. Amino acids: CASSVGDRGPGYTF. The rearrangement joins TRBV9 to TRBJ1-2, with 12 bases fitting TRBD1. V trimming: 0 bases; J trimming: 8 bases; junction bases outside the gene matches: 2. The germline CDR1 and CDR2 sequences are SGDLS and YYNGEE. This CDR3 has 14 residues.

The chain links TRBV6-2 or TRBV6-3 to TRBJ2-7; 7 nucleotides line up with TRBD2. Germline lookup yields CDR1 MNHEY and CDR2 SVGEGT. The CDR3 is 11 amino acids. V was clipped by 6 bases and J by 5 bases; unmatched bases: 1. The CDR3 loop is CASSRGDEQYF. CDR3 nucleotide sequence: TGTGCCAGCAGCCGGGGGGACGAGCAGTACTTC.

This chain connects TRBV27 to TRBJ1-3; D gene unclear. This CDR3 spans 13 amino acids. The V end was cut by 4 bases, the J end by 4 bases, with 8 bases between. The germline gives CDR1 MNHEY, CDR2 SMNVEV (reference sequence). The CDR3 nucleotides read TGTGCCAGCAGTTACGGGTTAGGAAACACCATATATTTT. Its protein is CASSYGLGNTIYF.

The gene calls are TRBV5-1 and TRBJ2-1, with TRBD2 matching 12 bases. This CDR3 comprises 15 residues. Germline CDR1 SGHRS, CDR2 YFSETQ. Trimming took 1 base from V and 9 from J; bases not matched to a gene: 5. CDR3 amino acids: CASSLSLAGGSEQFF. CDR3 sequence (DNA): TGCGCCAGCAGCTTGAGTCTAGCGGGGGGGTCTGAGCAGTTCTTC.

This clone was seen only a few times. The chain uses TRBV25-1 and TRBJ2-3; perhaps TRBD2 as D (5 bases). This CDR3 has 14 residues. Germline V CDR1 and CDR2: MGHDK, SYGVNS. The ends were cut back, 7 bases at V and 3 bases at J, with 14 bases in the middle. The CDR3 sequence: CASTPGYPTDTQYF. The CDR3 DNA reads as TGTGCCAGCACCCCGGGGTACCCAACAGATACGCAGTATTTT.

The genes are TRBV6-5 and TRBJ2-1; D is possibly TRBD2 (6 bases). CDR1 is MNHEY, CDR2 SVGAGI, per germline. Trimming pared 6 bases from V and 3 bases from J, leaving 9 bases between. This CDR3 spans 13 amino acids. CDR3 nucleotides: TGTGCCAGCAGACCGGGACTCTACAATGAGCAGTTCTTC. Amino acid sequence: CASRPGLYNEQFF.

J is TRBJ1-2 and V is TRBV3-1 (or the pseudogene TRBV3-2), with 8 bases matching TRBD1. V gave up 0 bases and J gave up 1 base; unmatched junction bases: 13. The CDR3 has 19 amino acids. CDR1 and CDR2 from the germline V gene are LGHDT and YNNKEL (reference sequence). CDR3 sequence: CASSQDLRQGAEGNYGYTF. For the CDR3, the DNA is TGTGCCAGCAGCCAAGATTTGAGGCAGGGGGCAGAAGGTAACTATGGCTACACCTTC.

This rearrangement joins TRBV7-9 to TRBJ2-7; 10 bases map to TRBD1. Germline CDR1 reads SEHNR; CDR2 reads FQNEAQ (reference sequence). V lost 5 bases, J lost 3 bases, and 4 bases stayed unmatched. The CDR3 is 14 amino acids. CDR3 loop: CASSPGQGFYEQYF. In nucleotides, the CDR3 is TGTGCCAGCAGCCCGGGACAGGGGTTCTACGAGCAGTACTTC. The entire variable domain, with the rest obtained from reference TRBV7-9 and TRBJ2-7, is as follows: DTGVSQNPRHKITKRGQNVTFRCDPISEHNRLYWYRQTLGQGPEFLTYFQNEAQLEKSRLLSDRFSAERPKGSFSTLEIQRTEQGDSAMYLCASSPGQGFYEQYFGPGTRLTVT.

This rearrangement joins TRBV20-1 to TRBJ1-2; TRBD1 might be the D (6 bases). In germline, CDR1 is DFQATT, CDR2 SNEGSKA (reference sequence). CDR3 size: 15 residues. V was pared by 3 bases and J by 4 bases, with 18 bases between. The CDR3 region is CSASFGQPIPYGYTF. The CDR3 coding sequence is TGCAGTGCTAGTTTCGGACAGCCCATACCCTATGGCTACACCTTC.

The chain joins TRBV7-8 to TRBJ2-4; D is perhaps TRBD1 (5 bases). The V gene lost 1 base and the J gene lost 2 bases, with 12 bases spanning the gap. The germline CDR1 and CDR2 sequences are SGHVS and FQNEAQ. The CDR3 contains 16 residues. The CDR3 spells CASSLGAGLTKNIQYF. The CDR3 nucleotides read TGTGCCAGCAGCTTAGGTGCAGGGCTGACCAAAAACATTCAGTACTTC.

The chain is built from TRBV6-1 and TRBJ2-5; TRBD2 is a possible D gene (6 bases). V was pared by 0 bases and J by 5 bases, with 13 bases between. The CDR3 covers 15 residues. CDR1 MNHNS and CDR2 SASEGT come from the germline V gene. The DNA for the CDR3 is TGTGCCAGCAGTGAAGCTTTCGGGGGTGGGGAGACCCAGTACTTC. Translation gives CASSEAFGGGETQYF.

The J gene is TRBJ2-5, the V gene TRBV9; 10 positions agree with TRBD1. The V gene end was trimmed by 0 bases and the J gene end by 4 bases; junction bases not matched to a gene: 3. The CDR3 is 15 residues long. Germline CDR1 is SGDLS and CDR2 is YYNGEE. The CDR3 coding sequence is TGTGCCAGCAGCGTAGGACAGGGGGCAATAGAGACCCAGTACTTC. Its protein product is CASSVGQGAIETQYF.

The CDR3 region has the DNA TGCAGTGCCCCAGGAAATGGCTACACCTTC. Translated: CSAPGNGYTF. The genes are TRBV20-1 and TRBJ1-2; D remains unclear. Germline CDR1 is DFQATT and CDR2 is SNEGSKA (reference sequence). With 6 bases removed from V and 6 bases from J, the gap between germline ends came to 8 bases. This CDR3 region has 10 residues.

The rearrangement uses TRBV24-1 and TRBJ2-2, with D tentatively TRBD1 (6 bases). CDR1 and CDR2 (germline): KGHDR, SFDVKD. The V end lost 0 bases, the J end lost 6 bases, and 10 bases lay between the germline ends. The CDR3 sequence is 15 residues long. The CDR3 is CATSDLQRGSGELFF. The CDR3 coding sequence is TGTGCCACCAGTGATTTGCAAAGGGGGTCCGGGGAGCTGTTTTTT.

V is TRBV5-1 and J is TRBJ2-6; 8 bases are shared with TRBD1. After removal of 0 bases from V and 2 bases from J, the junction contained 7 bases not matched to a gene. Per the germline V gene, CDR1 is SGHRS and CDR2 is YFSETQ. CDR3 length: 18 amino acids. CDR3: CASSLDGQGMAGANVLTF. The CDR3 DNA reads as TGCGCCAGCAGCTTGGACGGACAGGGTATGGCTGGGGCCAACGTCCTGACTTTC.

The chain is built from TRBV19 and TRBJ1-2; 8 bases agree with TRBD1. CDR1 and CDR2 (germline): LNHDA, SQIVND (reference sequence). V shed 6 bases, J shed 5 bases, and the junction held 8 bases outside the gene matches. The CDR3 covers 14 residues. CDR3 nucleotide sequence: TGTGCCAGTAGGCAGAGGACAGGGAAGTATGGCTACACCTTC. The encoded protein is CASRQRTGKYGYTF.

The rearrangement joins TRBV5-1 to TRBJ2-7; 11 nucleotides align to TRBD2. The CDR3 is 18 amino acids. The V segment lost 2 bases and the J segment 2 bases; nucleotides outside the gene matches: 12. Per germline, CDR1 SGHRS and CDR2 YFSETQ. The CDR3 reads CASSLSLAGGTSPYEQYF. The CDR3 DNA follows: TGCGCCAGCAGCTTAAGTCTAGCGGGGGGAACCTCCCCCTACGAGCAGTACTTC.

CDR3 sequence: CASRVTGDEKLFF. The CDR3 DNA sequence: TGTGCCAGCAGAGTGACAGGCGATGAAAAACTGTTTTTT. This chain uses TRBV6-5 with TRBJ1-4; D may be TRBD1 (6 bases). The CDR3 sequence is 13 residues long. The germline V gene encodes CDR1 MNHEY and CDR2 SVGAGI. V lost 6 bases, J lost 6 bases, and 11 bases lay in between.

Concerning this clone: The identical CDR3 is also encoded by other nucleotide sequences in the sample. The rearrangement joins TRBV19 to TRBJ2-7; the match to TRBD1 covers 8 bases. Germline V CDR1 and CDR2: LNHDA, SQIVND (reference sequence). V lost 5 bases, J lost 3 bases, and 3 bases stayed unmatched. The CDR3 spans 13 residues. As DNA, the CDR3 is TGTGCCAGTAGTTTAGGACAGGGCTACGAGCAGTACTTC. It translates to CASSLGQGYEQYF.

V is TRBV28 and J is TRBJ1-2; tentative D call: TRBD1 (5 bases). The CDR3 contains 13 residues. Between the trimmed V and J ends, which lost 2 bases and 5 bases, there was a span of 9 bases. Germline lookup yields CDR1 MDHEN and CDR2 SYDVKM. The CDR3 sequence is CASSLPGGYGYTF. Here the CDR3 DNA reads TGTGCCAGCAGTTTACCGGGGGGGTATGGCTACACCTTC.

The rearrangement links TRBV11-2 to TRBJ2-3, with D perhaps TRBD2 (6 bases). V lost 5 bases and J lost 3, with 9 bases in between. This CDR3 spans 13 amino acids. The germline V gene has CDR1 SGHAT and CDR2 FQNNGV. CDR3 amino acids: CASSGGRTDTQYF. The CDR3 DNA sequence: TGTGCCAGCAGCGGAGGGCGGACAGATACGCAGTATTTT.

V usage is TRBV7-2 and J usage is TRBJ1-2; D gene uncertain. The CDR3 consists of 13 residues. The ends were cut back, 5 bases at V and 3 bases at J, with 10 bases in the middle. Germline V lookup: CDR1 SGHTA, CDR2 FQGNSA. The CDR3 DNA reads TGTGCCAGCAGCGCAACCCCAGACTATGGCTACACCTTC. This encodes CASSATPDYGYTF.

The J gene is TRBJ2-1, the V gene TRBV7-6; maybe TRBD2 (6 bases). The CDR3 is 13 residues long. Looked up from germline, CDR1 is SGHVS and CDR2 is FNYEAQ. V was shortened by 5 bases and J by 5 bases, with 10 bases between the two germline ends. The CDR3 here is CASSKGTDNEQFF. Here the CDR3 DNA reads TGTGCCAGCAGCAAGGGGACTGACAATGAGCAGTTCTTC.

This clone was seen only once. The V gene is TRBV7-2, the J gene TRBJ1-4; a weak D match, TRBD1 (5 bases). Germline V gives CDR1 SGHTA, CDR2 FQGNSA. CDR3 length equals 14 residues. The V gene lost 2 bases and the J gene lost 7 bases, with 11 bases spanning the gap. This chain's CDR3 is CASSLYGGGEKLFF. CDR3 DNA sequence: TGTGCCAGCAGCTTATACGGGGGTGGTGAAAAACTGTTTTTT.

The genes are TRBV5-6 and TRBJ2-1; 15 bases fit TRBD2. In germline, CDR1 is SGHDT, CDR2 YYEEEE. The V and J ends lost 4 bases and 7 bases, in that order; junction bases with no gene match: 6. The CDR3 totals 16 residues. The CDR3 loop is CASSPRTSGGANEQFF. DNA for the CDR3: TGTGCCAGCAGCCCGAGGACTAGCGGGGGGGCGAATGAGCAGTTCTTC.

A single count supports this clone. The chain joins TRBV11-2 to TRBJ2-1; TRBD2 matches 11 bases. Per the germline V gene, CDR1 is SGHAT and CDR2 is FQNNGV. The V segment lost 5 bases and the J segment 3 bases; nucleotides outside the gene matches: 9. This CDR3 spans 17 amino acids. The CDR3 loop is CASSIRGTSGSYNEQFF. In DNA form, the CDR3 reads TGTGCCAGCAGCATTAGAGGAACTAGCGGGAGCTACAATGAGCAGTTCTTC.

The chain is built from TRBV19 and TRBJ1-6, with a possible D match to TRBD1 (6 bases). V was pared by 8 bases and J by 4 bases, with 6 bases between. The CDR3 extends over 12 amino acids. The germline gives CDR1 LNHDA, CDR2 SQIVND (reference sequence). The CDR3 region has the DNA TGTGCCAGTGGACAGTATAATTCACCCCTCCACTTT. Its translation: CASGQYNSPLHF.